Sequencing of this T cell receptor beta chain was carried out in a study of cytomegalovirus exposure and HLA in healthy donors. General study findings and limits: In a later analysis, at a false discovery rate of 0.05, 17,000 or so TCR beta sequences were associated with HLA alleles.

Trimming cost V 3 bases and J 1 base; bases outside gene matches: 6. This CDR3 has 18 residues. Germline CDR1 and CDR2: LNHDA and SQIVND (reference sequence). As to this clone: Its target is unknown.

The PCR ran on 60 Vbeta and 13 Jbeta primers. Only in-frame clones appear in the TCRdb table, and some are missing; sequencing was by immunoSEQ multiplex PCR. The data contain roughly 150,000 clones, roughly 74% of them singletons. The chain combines TRBV19 with TRBJ2-1; 13 bases line up with TRBD2. Sequenced: PBMCs. This receptor was obtained from a man aged 18 to 30 in good health and CMV-seropositive. CDR3 in amino acids: CASSMLLAGGPSYNEQFF. The CDR3 region has the DNA TGTGCCAGTAGTATGTTACTAGCGGGAGGGCCGTCCTACAATGAGCAGTTCTTC.